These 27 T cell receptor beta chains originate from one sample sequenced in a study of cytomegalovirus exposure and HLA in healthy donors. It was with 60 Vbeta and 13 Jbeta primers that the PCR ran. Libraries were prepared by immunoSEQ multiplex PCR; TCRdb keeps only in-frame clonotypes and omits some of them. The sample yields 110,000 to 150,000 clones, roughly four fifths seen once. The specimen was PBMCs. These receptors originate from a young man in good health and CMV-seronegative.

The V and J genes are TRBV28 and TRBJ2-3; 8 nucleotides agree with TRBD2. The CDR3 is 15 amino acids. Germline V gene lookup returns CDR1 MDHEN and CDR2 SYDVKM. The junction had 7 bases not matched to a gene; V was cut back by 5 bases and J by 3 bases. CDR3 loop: CASSRRGAGTDTQYF. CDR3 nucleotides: TGTGCCAGCAGTCGGCGGGGGGCCGGGACAGATACGCAGTATTTT.

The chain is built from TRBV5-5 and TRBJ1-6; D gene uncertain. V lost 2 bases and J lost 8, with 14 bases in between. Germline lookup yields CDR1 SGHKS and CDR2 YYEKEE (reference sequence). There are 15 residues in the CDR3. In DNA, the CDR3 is TGTGCCAGCAGCTTTACCGACTCTTGGGATTCACCCCTCCACTTT. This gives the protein CASSFTDSWDSPLHF.

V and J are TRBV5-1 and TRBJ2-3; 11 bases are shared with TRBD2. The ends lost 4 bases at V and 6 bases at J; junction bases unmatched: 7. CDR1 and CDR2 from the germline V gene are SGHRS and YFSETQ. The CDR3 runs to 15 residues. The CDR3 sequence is CASSRGLAATDTQYF. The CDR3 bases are TGCGCCAGCAGCCGGGGACTAGCGGCCACGGATACGCAGTATTTT.

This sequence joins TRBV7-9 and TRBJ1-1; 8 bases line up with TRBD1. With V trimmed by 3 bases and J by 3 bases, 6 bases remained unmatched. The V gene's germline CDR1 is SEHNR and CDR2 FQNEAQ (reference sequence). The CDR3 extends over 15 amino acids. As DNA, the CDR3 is TGTGCCAGCAGCTTTTACAGGGGGAGGGACACTGAAGCTTTCTTT. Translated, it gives CASSFYRGRDTEAFF.

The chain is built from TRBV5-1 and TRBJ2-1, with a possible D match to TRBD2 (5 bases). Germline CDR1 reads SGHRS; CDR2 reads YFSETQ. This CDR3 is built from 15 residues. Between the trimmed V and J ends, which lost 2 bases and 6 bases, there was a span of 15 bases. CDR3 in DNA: TGCGCCAGCAGCTTCGGGGTTGGTCCCCTCAATGAGCAGTTCTTC. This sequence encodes CASSFGVGPLNEQFF.

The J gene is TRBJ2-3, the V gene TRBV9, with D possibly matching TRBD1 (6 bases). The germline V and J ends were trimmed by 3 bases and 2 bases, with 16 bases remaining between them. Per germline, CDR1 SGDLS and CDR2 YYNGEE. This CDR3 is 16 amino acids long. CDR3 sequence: CASSAGNRDSTDTQYF. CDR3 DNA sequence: TGTGCCAGCAGCGCCGGGAACAGGGATTCCACAGATACGCAGTATTTT. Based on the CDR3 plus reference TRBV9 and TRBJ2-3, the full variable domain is DSGVTQTPKHLITATGQRVTLRCSPRSGDLSVYWYQQSLDQGLQFLIQYYNGEERAKGNILERFSAQQFPDLHSELNLSSLELGDSALYFCASSAGNRDSTDTQYFGPGTRLTVL.

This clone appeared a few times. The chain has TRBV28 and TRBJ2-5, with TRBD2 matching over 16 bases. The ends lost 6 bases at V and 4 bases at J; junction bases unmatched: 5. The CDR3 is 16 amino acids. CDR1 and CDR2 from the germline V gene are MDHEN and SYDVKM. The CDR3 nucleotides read TGTGCCAGCAGCAAGGGACTAGCGGGAGGGACAGAGACCCAGTACTTC. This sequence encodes CASSKGLAGGTETQYF. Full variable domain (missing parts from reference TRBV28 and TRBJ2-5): DVKVTQSSRYLVKRTGEKVFLECVQDMDHENMFWYRQDPGLGLRLIYFSYDVKMKEKGDIPEGYSVSREKKERFSLILESASTNQTSMYLCASSKGLAGGTETQYFGPGTRLLVL.

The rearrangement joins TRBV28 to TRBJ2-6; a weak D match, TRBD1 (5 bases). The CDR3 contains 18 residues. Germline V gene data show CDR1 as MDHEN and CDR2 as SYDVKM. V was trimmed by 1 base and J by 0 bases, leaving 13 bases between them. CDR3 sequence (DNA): TGTGCCAGCAGTTTATTATCACAGGTACTCTCTGGGGCCAACGTCCTGACTTTC. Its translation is CASSLLSQVLSGANVLTF.

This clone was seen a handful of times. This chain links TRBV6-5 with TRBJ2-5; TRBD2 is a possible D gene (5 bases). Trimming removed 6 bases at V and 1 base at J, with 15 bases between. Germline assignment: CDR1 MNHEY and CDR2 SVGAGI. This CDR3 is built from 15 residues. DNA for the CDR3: TGTGCCAGCAGGGAGGATACGGAATCCCAAGAGACCCAGTACTTC. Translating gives CASREDTESQETQYF.

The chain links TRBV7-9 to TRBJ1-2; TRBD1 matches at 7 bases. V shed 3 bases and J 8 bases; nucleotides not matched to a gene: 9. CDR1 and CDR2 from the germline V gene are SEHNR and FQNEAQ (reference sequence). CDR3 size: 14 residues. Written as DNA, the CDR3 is TGTGCCAGCAGCTTCTCTACAGGGGTTGACGGCTACACCTTC. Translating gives CASSFSTGVDGYTF.

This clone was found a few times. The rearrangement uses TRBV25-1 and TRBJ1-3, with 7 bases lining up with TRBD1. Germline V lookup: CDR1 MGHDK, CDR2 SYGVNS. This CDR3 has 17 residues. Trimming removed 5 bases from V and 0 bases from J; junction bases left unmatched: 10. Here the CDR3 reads CASSPETGRPSGNTIYF. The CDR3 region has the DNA TGTGCCAGCAGTCCCGAGACAGGGCGCCCCTCTGGAAACACCATATATTTT.

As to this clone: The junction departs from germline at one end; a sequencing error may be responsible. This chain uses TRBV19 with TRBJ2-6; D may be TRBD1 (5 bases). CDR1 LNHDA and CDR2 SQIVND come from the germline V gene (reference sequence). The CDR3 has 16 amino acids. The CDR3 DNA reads TGTGCCAGTAGTATAGCTCCCCCCTCTGGGGCCAACGGCCTGACTTTC. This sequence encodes CASSIAPPSGANGLTF.

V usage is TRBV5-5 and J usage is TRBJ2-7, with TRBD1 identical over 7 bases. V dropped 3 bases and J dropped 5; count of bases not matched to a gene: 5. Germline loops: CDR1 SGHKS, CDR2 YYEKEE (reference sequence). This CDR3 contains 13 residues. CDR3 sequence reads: CASSWDSSNEQYF. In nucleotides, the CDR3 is TGTGCCAGCAGCTGGGACAGCAGCAACGAGCAGTACTTC.

CDR3 sequence (DNA): TGCGCCAGCAGCTTGAACGGAGTCTACGAGCAGTACTTC. Its protein product is CASSLNGVYEQYF. This sequence joins TRBV5-1 and TRBJ2-7; D is unresolved. Germline V gene data show CDR1 as SGHRS and CDR2 as YFSETQ. Trimming took off 1 base at V and 3 bases at J, with 8 bases between the two ends. CDR3 length equals 13 residues.

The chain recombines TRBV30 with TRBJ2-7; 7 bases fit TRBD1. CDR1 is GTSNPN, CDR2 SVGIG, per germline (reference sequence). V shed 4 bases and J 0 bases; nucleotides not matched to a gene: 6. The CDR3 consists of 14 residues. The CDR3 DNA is TGTGCCTGGAACCTCGGGGACAGCTCCTACGAGCAGTACTTC. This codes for CAWNLGDSSYEQYF.

The CDR3 sequence: CASSKVDRVITDTQYF. Here the CDR3 DNA reads TGTGCCAGCAGCAAAGTGGACAGGGTCATCACAGATACGCAGTATTTT. V is TRBV21-1 and J is TRBJ2-3; the table names TRBD1, a call not compared with the DNA. TRBV21-1 is given as a pseudogene. This CDR3 comprises 16 residues.

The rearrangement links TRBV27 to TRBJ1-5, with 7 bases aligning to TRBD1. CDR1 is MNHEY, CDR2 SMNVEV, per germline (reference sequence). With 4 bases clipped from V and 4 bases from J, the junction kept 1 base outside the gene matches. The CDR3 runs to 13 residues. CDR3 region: CASSYRGNQPQHF. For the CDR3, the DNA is TGTGCCAGCAGTTACAGGGGTAATCAGCCCCAGCATTTT.

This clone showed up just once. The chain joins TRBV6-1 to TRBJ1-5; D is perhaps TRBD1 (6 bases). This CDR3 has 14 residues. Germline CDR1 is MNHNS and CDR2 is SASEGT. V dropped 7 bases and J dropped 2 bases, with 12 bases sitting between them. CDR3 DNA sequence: TGTGCCAGCACGGCAGGGGCGGGCAATCAGCCCCAGCATTTT. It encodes CASTAGAGNQPQHF.

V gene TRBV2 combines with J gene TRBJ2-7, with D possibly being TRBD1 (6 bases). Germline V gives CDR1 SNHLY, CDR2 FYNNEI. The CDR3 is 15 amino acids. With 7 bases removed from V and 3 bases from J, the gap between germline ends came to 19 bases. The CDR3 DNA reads TGTGCCAGCATTCGTCCGGGACAAGGAGACTACGAGCAGTACTTC. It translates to CASIRPGQGDYEQYF. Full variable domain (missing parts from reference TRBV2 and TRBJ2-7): EPEVTQTPSHQVTQMGQEVILRCVPISNHLYFYWYRQILGQKVEFLVSFYNNEISEKSEIFDDQFSVERPDGSNFTLKIRSTKLEDSAMYFCASIRPGQGDYEQYFGPGTRLTVT.

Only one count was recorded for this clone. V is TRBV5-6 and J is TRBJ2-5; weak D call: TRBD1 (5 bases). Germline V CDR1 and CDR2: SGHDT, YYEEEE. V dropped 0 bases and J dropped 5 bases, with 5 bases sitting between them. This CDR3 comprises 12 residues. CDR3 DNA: TGTGCCAGCAGCTTGGGACAGGAGACCCAGTACTTC. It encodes CASSLGQETQYF.

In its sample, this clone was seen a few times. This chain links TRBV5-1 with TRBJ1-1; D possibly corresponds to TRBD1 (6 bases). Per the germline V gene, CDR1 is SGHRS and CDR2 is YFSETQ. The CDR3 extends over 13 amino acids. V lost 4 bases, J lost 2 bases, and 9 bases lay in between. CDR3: CASSVDRNTEAFF. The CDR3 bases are TGCGCCAGCAGCGTGGACAGAAACACTGAAGCTTTCTTT.

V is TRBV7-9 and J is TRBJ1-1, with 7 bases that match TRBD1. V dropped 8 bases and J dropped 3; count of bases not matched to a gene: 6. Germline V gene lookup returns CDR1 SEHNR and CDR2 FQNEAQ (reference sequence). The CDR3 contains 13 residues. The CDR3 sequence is CASVQGQYTEAFF. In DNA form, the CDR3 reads TGTGCCAGCGTTCAGGGACAGTACACTGAAGCTTTCTTT.

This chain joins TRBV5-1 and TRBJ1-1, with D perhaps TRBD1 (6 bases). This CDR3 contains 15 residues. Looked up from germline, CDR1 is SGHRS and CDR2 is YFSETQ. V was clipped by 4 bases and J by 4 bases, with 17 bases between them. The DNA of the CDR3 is TGCGCCAGCAGCACTTTACAGGGAAAGAGCACTGAAGCTTTCTTT. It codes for CASSTLQGKSTEAFF.

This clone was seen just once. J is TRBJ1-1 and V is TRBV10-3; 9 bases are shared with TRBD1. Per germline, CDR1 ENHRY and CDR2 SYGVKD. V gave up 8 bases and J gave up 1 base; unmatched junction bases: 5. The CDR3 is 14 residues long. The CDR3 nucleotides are TGTGCCATCGCGACAGGGGGGACGAACACTGAAGCTTTCTTT. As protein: CAIATGGTNTEAFF.

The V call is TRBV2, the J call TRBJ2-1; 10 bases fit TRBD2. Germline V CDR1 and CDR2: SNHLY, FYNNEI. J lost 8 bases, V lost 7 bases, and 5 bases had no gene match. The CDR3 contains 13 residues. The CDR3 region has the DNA TGTGCCAGCATCAGCGGGGGGGGTTATGAGCAGTTCTTC. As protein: CASISGGGYEQFF.

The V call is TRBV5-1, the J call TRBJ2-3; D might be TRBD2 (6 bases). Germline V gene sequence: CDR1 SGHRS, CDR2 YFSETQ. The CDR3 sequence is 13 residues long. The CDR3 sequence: CATKRGSTDTQYF. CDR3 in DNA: TGCGCGACGAAACGGGGGAGCACAGATACGCAGTATTTT.

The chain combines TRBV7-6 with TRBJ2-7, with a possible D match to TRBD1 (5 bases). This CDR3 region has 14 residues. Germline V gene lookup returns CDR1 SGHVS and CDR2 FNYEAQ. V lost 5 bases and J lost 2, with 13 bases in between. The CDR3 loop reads CASSPATGAYEQYF. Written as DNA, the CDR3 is TGTGCCAGCAGCCCGGCAACAGGAGCCTACGAGCAGTACTTC.